The 11 T cell receptor beta chains in this list originate from one sample, sequenced in a study of T cell responses to AZD1222 COVID-19 vaccine. TCRdb keeps only in-frame clones here, not all; method: immunoSEQ multiplex PCR. This sample yields fewer than 100,000 clones, of which approximately 90% are seen a single time; roughly 13% belongs to the top ten. This specimen consisted of peripheral blood, obtained on day 0 of AZD1222 vaccination. These TCRs come from an adult in good health.

The genes are TRBV5-4 and TRBJ1-1; TRBD1 matches at 8 bases. The CDR3 length is 15 residues. V lost 3 bases, J lost 4 bases, and 8 bases stayed unmatched. Germline V gene lookup returns CDR1 SGHNT and CDR2 YYREEE (reference sequence). CDR3 in DNA: TGTGCCAGCAGCTGGTCGACAGGGGAGTTCACTGAAGCTTTCTTT. Translated, it gives CASSWSTGEFTEAFF.

V usage is TRBV2 and J usage is TRBJ2-2; weak D call: TRBD2 (6 bases). The CDR3 sequence is 14 residues long. The germline V gene has CDR1 SNHLY and CDR2 FYNNEI. Trimming took 6 bases from V and 7 from J, leaving 15 bases between them. CDR3 sequence (DNA): TGTGCCAGCAGGGGGACTGCCACAGGCGGGGAGCTGTTTTTT. Protein sequence: CASRGTATGGELFF.

V and J are TRBV7-9 and TRBJ1-5, with D possibly TRBD1 on 5 matching bases. V was shortened by 5 bases and J by 1 base, with 12 bases between the two germline ends. CDR1 and CDR2 (germline): SEHNR, FQNEAQ (reference sequence). The length of the CDR3 is 15 residues. CDR3 sequence: CASSPRGDSNQPQHF. The CDR3 bases are TGTGCCAGCAGCCCTAGGGGAGACAGCAATCAGCCCCAGCATTTT. Variable domain in full (rest from reference TRBV7-9 and TRBJ1-5): DTGVSQNPRHKITKRGQNVTFRCDPISEHNRLYWYRQTLGQGPEFLTYFQNEAQLEKSRLLSDRFSAERPKGSFSTLEIQRTEQGDSAMYLCASSPRGDSNQPQHFGDGTRLSIL.

V gene TRBV6-2 or TRBV6-3 combines with J gene TRBJ1-1; D gene ambiguous. Between the trimmed V and J ends, which lost 6 bases and 8 bases, there was a span of 16 bases. The length of the CDR3 is 13 residues. Per the germline V gene, CDR1 is MNHEY and CDR2 is SVGEGT. The CDR3 sequence: CASSSYEVAEAFF. For the CDR3, the DNA is TGTGCCAGCAGCTCATACGAAGTCGCCGAAGCTTTCTTT.

This chain uses TRBV7-9 with TRBJ1-5; 7 bases line up with TRBD1. Per germline, CDR1 SEHNR and CDR2 FQNEAQ (reference sequence). The CDR3 length is 15 residues. Trimming at V came to 5 bases and at J to 4 bases, leaving 8 bases not matched to a gene. CDR3 DNA: TGTGCCAGCAGCGGGGACAGCGATTCGAATCAGCCCCAGCATTTT. Its protein is CASSGDSDSNQPQHF.

V and J are TRBV30 and TRBJ1-2, with TRBD1 matching 10 bases. This CDR3 has 14 residues. Germline loops: CDR1 GTSNPN, CDR2 SVGIG (reference sequence). Trimming at V came to 5 bases and at J to 8 bases, leaving 11 bases not matched to a gene. CDR3 protein: CAWDPGQGSAGYTF. The CDR3 region has the DNA TGTGCCTGGGATCCGGGACAGGGGTCGGCCGGCTACACCTTC.

The chain links TRBV3-1 (or the pseudogene TRBV3-2) to TRBJ2-3, with D hard to call. The CDR3 spans 14 residues. The germline V and J ends were trimmed by 3 bases and 1 base, with 8 bases remaining between them. Germline CDR1 LGHDT, CDR2 YNNKEL (reference sequence). This CDR3 reads CASSHRTGTDTQYF. For the CDR3, the DNA is TGTGCCAGCAGCCATCGCACCGGCACAGATACGCAGTATTTT.

CDR3 in amino acids: CASSRATAGPGTEAFF. The CDR3 DNA follows: TGCGCCAGCAGCCGAGCCACGGCAGGGCCGGGCACTGAAGCTTTCTTT. V gene TRBV4-3 combines with J gene TRBJ1-1; weak D call: TRBD1 (5 bases). The CDR3 consists of 16 residues. Trimming removed 4 bases from V and 4 bases from J, with 19 bases in between. The V gene's germline CDR1 is LGHNA and CDR2 YSLEER.

V usage is TRBV28 and J usage is TRBJ2-1; D is perhaps TRBD2 (6 bases). Trimming removed 7 bases from V and 10 bases from J, with 20 bases in between. CDR3 length: 14 amino acids. The germline V gene encodes CDR1 MDHEN and CDR2 SYDVKM. DNA of the CDR3: TGTGCCAGCACCGCATTAGCGGAGATGAGGGAGCAGTTCTTC. Translating it yields CASTALAEMREQFF.

The chain has TRBV25-1 and TRBJ1-1, with D possibly being TRBD1 (5 bases). V lost 3 bases and J lost 5, with 10 bases in between. The germline V gene has CDR1 MGHDK and CDR2 SYGVNS. CDR3 length equals 13 residues. This chain's CDR3 is CASSDPRGTEAFF. The CDR3 nucleotides read TGTGCCAGCAGTGATCCCCGGGGGACTGAAGCTTTCTTT.

Written as DNA, the CDR3 is TGTGCCAGCTCACCAAAGGCCGGGAATTCACCCCTCCACTTT. Amino acid sequence: CASSPKAGNSPLHF. V gene TRBV18 combines with J gene TRBJ1-6; D gene ambiguous. The ends were cut back, 2 bases at V and 7 bases at J, with 9 bases in the middle. This CDR3 region has 14 residues. Germline V gene data show CDR1 as KGHSH and CDR2 as LQKENI.